This T cell receptor (beta chain) was sequenced during a study of HIV-infected patients and healthy controls. This clonotype has ten or more counts. TCRdb analysed the 5' RACE reads with MiXCR anew, one entry per CDR3 protein. Seen here are 18,000 or so distinct CDR3 sequences, approximately 18% observed once, and the top ten hold roughly a third. The sequenced material came from CD8+ T cells from blood. The clonotype originates from a human donor in good health.

CDR3 sequence: CSVKLGQAYEQYF. In DNA form, the CDR3 reads TGCAGCGTCAAACTGGGGCAGGCCTACGAGCAGTACTTC. V is TRBV29-1 and J is TRBJ2-7; D is perhaps TRBD1 (5 bases). V dropped 6 bases and J dropped 2 bases, with 14 bases sitting between them. The CDR3 extends over 13 amino acids. The germline gives CDR1 SQVTM, CDR2 ANQGSEA.